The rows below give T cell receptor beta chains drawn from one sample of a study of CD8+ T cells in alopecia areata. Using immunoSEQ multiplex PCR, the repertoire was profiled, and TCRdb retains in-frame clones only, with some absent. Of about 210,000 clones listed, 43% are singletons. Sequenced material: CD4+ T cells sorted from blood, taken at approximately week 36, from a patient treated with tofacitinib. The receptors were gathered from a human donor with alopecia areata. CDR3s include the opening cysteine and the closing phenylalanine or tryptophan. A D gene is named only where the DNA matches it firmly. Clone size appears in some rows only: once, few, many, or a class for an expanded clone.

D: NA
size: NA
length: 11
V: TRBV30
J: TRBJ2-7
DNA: TGTGCCTGGAGTGGCGTTTACGAGCAGTACTTC
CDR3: CAWSGVYEQYF

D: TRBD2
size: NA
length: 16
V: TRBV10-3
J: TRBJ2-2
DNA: TGTGCCACCTGGACTAGCGGGAGGCCGAACACCGGGGAGCTGTTTTTT
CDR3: CATWTSGRPNTGELFF

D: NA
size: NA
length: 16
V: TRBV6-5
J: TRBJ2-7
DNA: TGTGCCAGCAGTTACTCAGAACCAGGCGCAGCGGGTGAGCAGTACTTC
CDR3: CASSYSEPGAAGEQYF

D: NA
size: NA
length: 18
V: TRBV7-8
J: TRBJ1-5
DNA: TGTGCCAGCAGCTTAGCGCGGGGTGGTCGGAAGTTGGGTCAGCCCCAGCATTTT
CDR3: CASSLARGGRKLGQPQHF

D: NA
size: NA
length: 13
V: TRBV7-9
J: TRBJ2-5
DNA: TGTGCCAGCAGCTTAGGCAGCCTAGAGACCCAGTACTTC
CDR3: CASSLGSLETQYF

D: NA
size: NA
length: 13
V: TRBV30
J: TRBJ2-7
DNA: TGTGCCTGGAGTGGACTAGGGTTGTACGAGCAGTACTTC
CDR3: CAWSGLGLYEQYF

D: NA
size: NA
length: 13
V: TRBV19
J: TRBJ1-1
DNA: TGTGCCAGTAGTAGACAGACGAACACTGAAGCTTTCTTT
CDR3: CASSRQTNTEAFF

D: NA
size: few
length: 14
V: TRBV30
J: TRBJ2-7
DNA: TGTGCCTGGAGTACCGACAGATCAACTTACGAGCAGTACTTC
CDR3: CAWSTDRSTYEQYF

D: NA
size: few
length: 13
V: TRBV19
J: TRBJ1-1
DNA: TGTGCCAGTAGTATGAATCCGAACACTGAAGCTTTCTTT
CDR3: CASSMNPNTEAFF

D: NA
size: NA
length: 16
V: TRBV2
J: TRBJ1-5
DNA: TGTGCCAGCACGAGGGTACGAAGTGATAGCAATCAGCCCCAGCATTTT
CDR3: CASTRVRSDSNQPQHF

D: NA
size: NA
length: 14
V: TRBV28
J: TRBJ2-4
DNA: TGTGCCAGCAGTTTGCGCCCCTCCGCCAAATTTCAGTACTTC
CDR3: CASSLRPSAKFQYF

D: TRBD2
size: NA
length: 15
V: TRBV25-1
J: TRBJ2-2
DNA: TGTGCCAGCAGTGTTGTAGTAGCGGGGACCGGGGAGCTGTTTTTT
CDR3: CASSVVVAGTGELFF

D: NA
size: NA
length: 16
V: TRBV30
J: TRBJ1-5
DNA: TGTGCCTGGAGTAAGTGGGACACAGATAGCAATCAGCCCCAGCATTTT
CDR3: CAWSKWDTDSNQPQHF

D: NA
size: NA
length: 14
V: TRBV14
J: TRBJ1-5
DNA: TGTGCCAGCAGCCAATCAGGGGCGGGACAGCCCCAGCATTTT
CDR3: CASSQSGAGQPQHF

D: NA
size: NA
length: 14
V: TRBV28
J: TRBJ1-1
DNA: TGTGCCACCACTTGGGGAGGACAGAACACTGAAGCTTTCTTT
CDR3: CATTWGGQNTEAFF

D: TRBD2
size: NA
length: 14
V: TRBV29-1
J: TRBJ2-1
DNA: TGCAGCGTTTCTTTGGCGGGAGATTCTTATGAGCAGTTCTTC
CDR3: CSVSLAGDSYEQFF

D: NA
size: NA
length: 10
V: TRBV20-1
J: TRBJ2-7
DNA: TGCAGTGCTAGAGAATACGAGCAGTACTTC
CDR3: CSAREYEQYF

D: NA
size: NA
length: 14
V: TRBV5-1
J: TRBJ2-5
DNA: TGCGCCAGCAGCTCCCAGGGGGGAGAGGCGACCCAGTACTTC
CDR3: CASSSQGGEATQYF

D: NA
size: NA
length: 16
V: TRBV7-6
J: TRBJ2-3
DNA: TGTGCCAGCAGCTCCGGGGGGCCAGGGCTCACAGATACGCAGTATTTT
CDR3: CASSSGGPGLTDTQYF

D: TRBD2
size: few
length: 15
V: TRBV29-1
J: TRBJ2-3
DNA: TGCAGCGTCAAACTAGCGGGAGGACTCACAGATACGCAGTATTTT
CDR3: CSVKLAGGLTDTQYF

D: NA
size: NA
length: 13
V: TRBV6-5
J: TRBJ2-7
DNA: TGTGCCAGCAGCCCGTCTGGAGGTAGCGAGCAGTACTTC
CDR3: CASSPSGGSEQYF

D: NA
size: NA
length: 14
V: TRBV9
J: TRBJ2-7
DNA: TGTGCCAGCAGCGCCGCAGGGGACTCCTACGAGCAGTACTTC
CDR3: CASSAAGDSYEQYF